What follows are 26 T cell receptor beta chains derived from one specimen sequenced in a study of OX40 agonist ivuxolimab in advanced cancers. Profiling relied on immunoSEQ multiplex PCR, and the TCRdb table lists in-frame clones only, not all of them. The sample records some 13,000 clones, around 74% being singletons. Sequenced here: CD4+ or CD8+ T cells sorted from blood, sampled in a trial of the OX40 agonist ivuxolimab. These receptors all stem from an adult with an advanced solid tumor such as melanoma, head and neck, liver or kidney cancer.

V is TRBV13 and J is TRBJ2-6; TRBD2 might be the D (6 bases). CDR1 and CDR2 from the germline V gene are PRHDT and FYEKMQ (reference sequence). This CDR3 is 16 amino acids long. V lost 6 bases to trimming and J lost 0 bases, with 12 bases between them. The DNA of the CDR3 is TGTGCCAGCAGGAAAGGAGGGGTCTCTGGGGCCAACGTCCTGACTTTC. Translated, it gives CASRKGGVSGANVLTF.

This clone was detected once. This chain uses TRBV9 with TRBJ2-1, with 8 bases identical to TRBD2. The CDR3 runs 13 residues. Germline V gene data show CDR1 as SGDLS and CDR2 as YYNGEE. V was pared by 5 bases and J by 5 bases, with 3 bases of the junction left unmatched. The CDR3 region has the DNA TGTGCCAGCAGAGCGGGGGACAACAATGAGCAGTTCTTC. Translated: CASRAGDNNEQFF.

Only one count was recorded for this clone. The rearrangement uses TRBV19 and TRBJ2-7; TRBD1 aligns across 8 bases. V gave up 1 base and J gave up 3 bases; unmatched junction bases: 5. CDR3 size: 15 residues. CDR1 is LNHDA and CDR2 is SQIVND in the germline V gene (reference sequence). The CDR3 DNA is TGTGCCAGTAGTATAGGGACAGGGAACGACTACGAGCAGTACTTC. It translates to CASSIGTGNDYEQYF.

In DNA form, the CDR3 reads TGTGCCAGCAGCGAGGCTGGAGGTGAGCAGTTCTTC. Its translation is CASSEAGGEQFF. The chain combines TRBV9 with TRBJ2-1, with D possibly TRBD2 on 5 matching bases. CDR1 and CDR2 (germline): SGDLS, YYNGEE. This CDR3 contains 12 residues. V was shortened by 3 bases and J by 9 bases, with 10 bases between the two germline ends.

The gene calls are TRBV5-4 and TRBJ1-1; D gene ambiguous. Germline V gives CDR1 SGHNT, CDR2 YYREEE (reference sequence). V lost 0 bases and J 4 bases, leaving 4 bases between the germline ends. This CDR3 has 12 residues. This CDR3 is CASSLGATEAFF. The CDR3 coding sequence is TGTGCCAGCAGCTTGGGGGCCACTGAAGCTTTCTTT.

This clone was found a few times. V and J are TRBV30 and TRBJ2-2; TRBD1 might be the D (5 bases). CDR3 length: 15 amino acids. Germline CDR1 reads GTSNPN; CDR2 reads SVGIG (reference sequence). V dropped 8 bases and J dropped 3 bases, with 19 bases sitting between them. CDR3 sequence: CAHLSLGLDTGELFF. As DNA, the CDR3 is TGTGCCCACCTTTCGCTGGGGCTGGACACCGGGGAGCTGTTTTTT.

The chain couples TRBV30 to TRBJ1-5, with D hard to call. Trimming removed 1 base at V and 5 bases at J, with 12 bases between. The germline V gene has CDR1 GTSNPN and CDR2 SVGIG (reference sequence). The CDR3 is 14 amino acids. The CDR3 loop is CAWSGADPYQPQHF. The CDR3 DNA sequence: TGTGCCTGGAGTGGAGCGGACCCTTATCAGCCCCAGCATTTT.

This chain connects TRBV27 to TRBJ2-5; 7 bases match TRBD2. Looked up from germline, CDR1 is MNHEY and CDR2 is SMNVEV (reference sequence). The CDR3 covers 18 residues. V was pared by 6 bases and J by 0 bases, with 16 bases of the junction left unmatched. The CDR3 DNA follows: TGTGCCAGCAGCCTCCTCCGGGTCCAGCGGGACTACCAAGAGACCCAGTACTTC. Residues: CASSLLRVQRDYQETQYF.

The CDR3, as DNA: TGTGCCAGCAGTCCTAATATTGGGGGGGAGCTGTTTTTT. Translation: CASSPNIGGELFF. The rearrangement links TRBV6-5 to TRBJ2-2; D gene uncertain. CDR1 is MNHEY, CDR2 SVGAGI, per germline. The germline V and J ends were trimmed by 5 bases and 8 bases, with 12 bases remaining between them. CDR3 length: 13 residues.

CDR3 sequence reads: CAWSPPGGNPQHF. In nucleotides, the CDR3 is TGTGCCTGGAGTCCACCGGGGGGAAACCCCCAGCATTTT. The rearrangement uses TRBV30 and TRBJ1-5; D possibly corresponds to TRBD1 (5 bases). CDR3 size: 13 residues. V lost 2 bases to trimming and J lost 10 bases, with 15 bases between them. The germline V gene encodes CDR1 GTSNPN and CDR2 SVGIG (reference sequence).

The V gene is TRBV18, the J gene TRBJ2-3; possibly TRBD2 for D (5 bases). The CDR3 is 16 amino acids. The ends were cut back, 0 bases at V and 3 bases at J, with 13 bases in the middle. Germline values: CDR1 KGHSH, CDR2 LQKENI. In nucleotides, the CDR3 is TGTGCCAGCTCACCACCGTCTCAGGCGGGTACAGATACGCAGTATTTT. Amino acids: CASSPPSQAGTDTQYF.

The CDR3: CASSFGYEQFF. As DNA, the CDR3 is TGTGCCAGCAGCTTTGGGTATGAGCAGTTCTTC. The V and J genes are TRBV5-4 and TRBJ2-1; D unclear. This CDR3 has 11 residues. Trimming cost V 2 bases and J 8 bases, with 5 bases left between them. The germline CDR1 and CDR2 sequences are SGHNT and YYREEE (reference sequence).

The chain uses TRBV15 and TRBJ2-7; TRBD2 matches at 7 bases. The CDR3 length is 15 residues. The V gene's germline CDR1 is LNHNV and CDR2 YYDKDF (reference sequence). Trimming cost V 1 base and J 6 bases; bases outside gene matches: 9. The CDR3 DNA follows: TGTGCCACCAGCAGAGGGCGGGAGAAGAGAGCCGAGCAGTACTTC. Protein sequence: CATSRGREKRAEQYF.

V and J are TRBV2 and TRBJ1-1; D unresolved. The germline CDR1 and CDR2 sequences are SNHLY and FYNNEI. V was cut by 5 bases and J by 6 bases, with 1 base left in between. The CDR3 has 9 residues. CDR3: CASSSEAFF. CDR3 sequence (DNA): TGTGCCAGCAGTTCTGAAGCTTTCTTT.

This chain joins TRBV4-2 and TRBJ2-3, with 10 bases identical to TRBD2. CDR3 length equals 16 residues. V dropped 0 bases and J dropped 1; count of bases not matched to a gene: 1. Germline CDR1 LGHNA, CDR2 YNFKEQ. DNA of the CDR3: TGTGCCAGCAGCCAAGATCTAGCGGGAGGCACAGATACGCAGTATTTT. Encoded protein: CASSQDLAGGTDTQYF.

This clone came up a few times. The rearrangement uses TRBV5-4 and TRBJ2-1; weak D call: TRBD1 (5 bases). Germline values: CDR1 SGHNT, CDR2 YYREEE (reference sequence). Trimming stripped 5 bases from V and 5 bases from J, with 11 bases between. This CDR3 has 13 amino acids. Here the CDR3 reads CASRLDSHNEQFF. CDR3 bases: TGTGCCAGCAGATTAGACAGCCACAATGAGCAGTTCTTC.

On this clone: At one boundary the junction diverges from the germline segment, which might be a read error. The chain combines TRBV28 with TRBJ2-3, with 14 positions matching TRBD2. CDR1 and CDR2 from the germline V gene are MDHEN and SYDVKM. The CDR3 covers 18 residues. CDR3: CASTRGLAGGKDPETQYF. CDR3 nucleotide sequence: TGTGCCAGCACCAGAGGACTAGCGGGAGGAAAGGATCCAGAAACGCAGTATTTT.

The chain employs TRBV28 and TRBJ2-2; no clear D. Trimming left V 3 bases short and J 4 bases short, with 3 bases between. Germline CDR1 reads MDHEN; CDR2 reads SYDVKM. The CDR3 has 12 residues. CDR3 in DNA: TGTGCCAGCAGTTTGCTCACCGGGGAGCTGTTTTTT. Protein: CASSLLTGELFF.

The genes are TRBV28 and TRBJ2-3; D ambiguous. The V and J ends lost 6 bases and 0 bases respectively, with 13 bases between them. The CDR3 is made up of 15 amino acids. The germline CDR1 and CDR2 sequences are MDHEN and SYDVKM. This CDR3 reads CASRRRSTSTDTQYF. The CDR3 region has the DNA TGTGCCAGCAGGCGCAGGTCTACTAGCACAGATACGCAGTATTTT.

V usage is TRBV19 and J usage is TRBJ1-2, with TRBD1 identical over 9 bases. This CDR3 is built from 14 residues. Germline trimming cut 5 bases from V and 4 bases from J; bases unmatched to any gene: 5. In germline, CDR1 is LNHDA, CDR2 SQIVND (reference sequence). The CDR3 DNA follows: TGTGCCAGTAGTGCCGGGACAGGGCCCTATGGCTACACCTTC. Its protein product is CASSAGTGPYGYTF.

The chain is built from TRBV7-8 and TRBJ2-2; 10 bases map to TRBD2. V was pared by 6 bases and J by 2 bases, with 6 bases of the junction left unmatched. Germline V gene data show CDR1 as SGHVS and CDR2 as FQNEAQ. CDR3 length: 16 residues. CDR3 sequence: CASSSTSGINTGELFF. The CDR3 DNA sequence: TGTGCCAGCAGTTCCACTAGCGGGATAAACACCGGGGAGCTGTTTTTT.

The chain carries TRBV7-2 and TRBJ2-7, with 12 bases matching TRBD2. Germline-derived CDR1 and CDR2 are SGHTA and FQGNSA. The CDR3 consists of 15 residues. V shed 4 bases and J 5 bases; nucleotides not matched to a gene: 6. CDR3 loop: CASSSSGRARNEQYF. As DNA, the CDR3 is TGTGCCAGCAGCTCTAGCGGGAGGGCCAGGAACGAGCAGTACTTC.

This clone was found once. CDR3: CASSEGTRITGELFF. The CDR3 DNA follows: TGTGCCAGCAGTGAGGGGACTAGAATCACCGGGGAGCTGTTTTTT. The gene calls are TRBV6-1 and TRBJ2-2; 8 bases are shared with TRBD2. Germline V CDR1 and CDR2: MNHNS, SASEGT. After removal of 3 bases from V and 4 bases from J, the junction contained 4 bases not matched to a gene. This CDR3 has 15 amino acids.

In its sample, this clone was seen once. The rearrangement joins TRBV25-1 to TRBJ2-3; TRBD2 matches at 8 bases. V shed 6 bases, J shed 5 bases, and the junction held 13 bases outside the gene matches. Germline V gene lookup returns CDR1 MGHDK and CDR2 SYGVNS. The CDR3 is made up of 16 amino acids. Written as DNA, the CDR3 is TGTGCCAGCAGCCCTGAAGCGGGAGCCCGGGGAGATACGCAGTATTTT. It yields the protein CASSPEAGARGDTQYF.

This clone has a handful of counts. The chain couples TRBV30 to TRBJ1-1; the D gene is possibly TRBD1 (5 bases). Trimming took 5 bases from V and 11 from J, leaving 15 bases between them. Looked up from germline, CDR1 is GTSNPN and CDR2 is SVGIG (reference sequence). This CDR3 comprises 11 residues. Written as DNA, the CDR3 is TGTGCCTGGTGTCAGGGCGAGATGGCTTTCTTT. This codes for CAWCQGEMAFF.

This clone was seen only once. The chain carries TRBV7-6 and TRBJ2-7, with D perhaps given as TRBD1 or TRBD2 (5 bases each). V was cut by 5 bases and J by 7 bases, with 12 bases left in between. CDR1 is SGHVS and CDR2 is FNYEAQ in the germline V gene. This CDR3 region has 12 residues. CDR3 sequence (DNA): TGTGCCAGCAGCGAGGGGAACAAAGAGCAGTACTTC. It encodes CASSEGNKEQYF.